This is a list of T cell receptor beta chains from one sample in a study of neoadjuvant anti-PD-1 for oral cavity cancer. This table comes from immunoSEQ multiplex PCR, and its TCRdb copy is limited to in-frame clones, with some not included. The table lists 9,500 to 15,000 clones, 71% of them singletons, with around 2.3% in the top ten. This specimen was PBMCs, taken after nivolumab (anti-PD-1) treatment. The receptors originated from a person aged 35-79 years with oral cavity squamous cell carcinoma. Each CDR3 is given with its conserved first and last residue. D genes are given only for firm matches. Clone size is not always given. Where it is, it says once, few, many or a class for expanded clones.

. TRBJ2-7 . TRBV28 CATDTLSSYEQYF TGTGCCACCGACACTTTGAGCTCCTACGAGCAGTACTTC
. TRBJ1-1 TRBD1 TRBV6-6 CASIDRDNTEAFF TGTGCCAGCATCGACAGGGATAACACTGAAGCTTTCTTT
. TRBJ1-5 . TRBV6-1 CASSGERGNQPQHF TGTGCCAGCAGCGGCGAACGGGGCAATCAGCCCCAGCATTTT
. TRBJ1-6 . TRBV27 CASRNPYSPLKLDSPLHF TGTGCCAGCAGGAACCCATACTCCCCACTGAAACTGGATTCACCCCTCCACTTT
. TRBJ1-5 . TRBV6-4 CASRRLQPQHF TGTGCCAGCAGGAGGTTACAGCCCCAGCATTTT
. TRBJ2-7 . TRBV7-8 CASSYRVGGNYEQYF TGTGCCAGCAGCTACAGGGTTGGGGGGAACTACGAGCAGTACTTC
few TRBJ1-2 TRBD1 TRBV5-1 CASSSGQNYGYTF TGCGCCAGCAGCTCGGGACAGAACTATGGCTACACCTTC
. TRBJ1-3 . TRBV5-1 CASSEGHNSGNTIYF TGCGCCAGCAGCGAGGGACACAACTCTGGAAACACCATATATTTT
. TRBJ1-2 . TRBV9 CASTLGGDYGYTF TGTGCCAGCACCCTAGGTGGGGACTATGGCTACACCTTC
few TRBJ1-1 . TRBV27 CASSPNSFMNTEAFF TGTGCCAGCAGTCCCAACAGCTTTATGAACACTGAAGCTTTCTTT
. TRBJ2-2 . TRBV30 CAWTLSGGTTGELFF TGTGCCTGGACCCTCTCGGGGGGCACCACCGGGGAGCTGTTTTTT
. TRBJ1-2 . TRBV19 CASSIDGNGYTF TGTGCCAGTAGTATCGACGGGAATGGCTACACCTTC
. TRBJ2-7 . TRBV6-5 CASSYSGEQYF TGTGCCAGCAGTTACTCGGGCGAGCAGTACTTC
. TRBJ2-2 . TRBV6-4 CASSVQGWTGELFF TGTGCCAGCAGTGTTCAGGGGTGGACCGGGGAGCTGTTTTTT
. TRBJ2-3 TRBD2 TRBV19 CASSTSGRAVDTQYF TGTGCCAGTAGTACTAGCGGGAGGGCCGTGGATACGCAGTATTTT
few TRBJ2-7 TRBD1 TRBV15 CATSRGFTGGLDEQYF TGTGCCACCAGCAGAGGGTTTACAGGGGGGCTGGACGAGCAGTACTTC
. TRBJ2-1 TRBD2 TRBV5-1 CASSPRRGLAGENEQFF TGCGCCAGCAGCCCCCGGCGGGGACTAGCGGGAGAGAATGAGCAGTTCTTC
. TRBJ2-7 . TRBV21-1 CASSKEGEWTGEASEQYF TGTGCCAGCAGCAAAGAAGGAGAGTGGACAGGGGAGGCCTCCGAGCAGTACTTC
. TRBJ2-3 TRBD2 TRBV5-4 CASSPGLAESTDTQYF TGTGCCAGCAGCCCGGGACTAGCGGAAAGCACAGATACGCAGTATTTT
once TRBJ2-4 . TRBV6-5 CASSYGLAKNIQYF TGTGCCAGCAGTTACGGCCTAGCCAAAAACATTCAGTACTTC
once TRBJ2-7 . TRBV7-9 CASSLSQAEEQYF TGTGCCAGCAGCTTATCTCAGGCGGAAGAGCAGTACTTC
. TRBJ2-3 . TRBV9 CASSGEGTPRADTQYF TGTGCCAGCAGCGGCGAAGGGACTCCTCGCGCAGATACGCAGTATTTT
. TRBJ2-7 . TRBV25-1 CASSVPGTDEQYF TGTGCCAGCAGTGTTCCGGGGACGGACGAGCAGTACTTC
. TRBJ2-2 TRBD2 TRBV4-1 CASRSWGGNTGELFF TGCGCCAGCAGGAGCTGGGGGGGTAACACCGGGGAGCTGTTTTTT
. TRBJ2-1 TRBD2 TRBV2 CASRETSGGGEEQFF TGTGCCAGCAGAGAGACTAGCGGGGGGGGAGAGGAGCAGTTCTTC
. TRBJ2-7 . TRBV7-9 CASSFESQSYEQYF TGTGCCAGCAGCTTCGAGTCACAGTCCTACGAGCAGTACTTC
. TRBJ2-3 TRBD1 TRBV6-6 CASRRQGADTQYF TGTGCCAGCAGAAGACAGGGAGCAGATACGCAGTATTTT
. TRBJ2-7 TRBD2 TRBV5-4 CASSLGGTSGSSYEQYF TGTGCCAGCAGCTTGGGGGGGACTAGCGGGAGTAGCTACGAGCAGTACTTC
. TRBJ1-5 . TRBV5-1 CASSLGTLDQPQHF TGCGCCAGCAGCTTGGGGACACTGGATCAGCCCCAGCATTTT
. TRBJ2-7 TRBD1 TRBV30 CASHSTGTGGREQYF TGTGCCTCCCACTCAACCGGGACAGGGGGCCGAGAGCAGTACTTC
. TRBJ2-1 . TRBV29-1 CSVVPDSYNEQFF TGCAGCGTTGTTCCGGACAGTTACAATGAGCAGTTCTTC
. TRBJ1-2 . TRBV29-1 CSVAGYYGYTF TGCAGCGTTGCTGGTTACTATGGCTACACCTTC
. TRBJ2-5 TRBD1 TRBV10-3 CAISERAGQGTKTQYF TGTGCCATCAGTGAGAGGGCGGGACAGGGAACAAAGACCCAGTACTTC
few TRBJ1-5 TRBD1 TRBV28 CASSFLDTGVVQPQHF TGTGCCAGCAGTTTTTTGGATACAGGGGTGGTTCAGCCCCAGCATTTT
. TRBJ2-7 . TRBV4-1 CASSQTRFSTYEQYF TGCGCCAGCAGCCAGACCCGGTTCAGCACCTACGAGCAGTACTTC
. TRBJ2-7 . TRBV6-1 CASSVLYEQYF TGTGCCAGCAGTGTTCTCTACGAGCAGTACTTC
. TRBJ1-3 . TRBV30 CACSTGNTIYF TGTGCCTGTTCTACTGGAAACACCATATATTTT
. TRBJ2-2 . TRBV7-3 CASSLQGNTGELFF TGTGCCAGCAGCTTACAGGGTAACACCGGGGAGCTGTTTTTT
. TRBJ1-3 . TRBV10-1 CASSRDTSGNTIYF TGCGCCAGCAGCCGGGACACCTCTGGAAACACCATATATTTT
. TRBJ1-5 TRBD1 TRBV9 CASSVSGGTNQPQHF TGTGCCAGCAGCGTATCAGGGGGTACAAATCAGCCCCAGCATTTT
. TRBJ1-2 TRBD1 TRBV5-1 CASSLGGGFGGYTF TGCGCCAGCAGCTTGGGAGGGGGCTTCGGAGGCTACACCTTC
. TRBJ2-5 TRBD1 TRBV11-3 CASSPGTGRGETQYF TGTGCCAGCAGCCCGGGGACAGGGAGGGGAGAGACCCAGTACTTC
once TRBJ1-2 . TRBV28 CASSLSRRGHGYTF TGTGCCAGCAGTTTAAGTCGACGGGGCCACGGCTACACCTTC
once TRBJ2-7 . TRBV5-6 CASSTRPSRNEQYF TGTGCCAGCAGCACCCGGCCAAGCCGAAACGAGCAGTACTTC
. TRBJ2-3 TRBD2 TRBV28 CASSNVGLAASTDTQYF TGTGCCAGCAGTAATGTCGGGCTAGCGGCTAGCACAGATACGCAGTATTTT
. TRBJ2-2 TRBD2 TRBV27 CASSLDLNPLAGTGELFF TGTGCCAGCAGTTTAGATTTAAACCCACTAGCGGGGACCGGGGAGCTGTTTTTT
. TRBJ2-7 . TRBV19 CASSSRDNYEQYF TGTGCCAGTAGTTCCCGGGACAACTACGAGCAGTACTTC
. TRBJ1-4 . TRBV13 CASSLRQVNEKLFF TGTGCCAGCAGCCTCAGACAGGTGAATGAAAAACTGTTTTTT
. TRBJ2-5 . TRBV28 CASSFEPRALNQETQYF TGTGCCAGCAGTTTTGAACCAAGGGCACTAAATCAAGAGACCCAGTACTTC
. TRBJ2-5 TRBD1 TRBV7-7 CASSYNGQGKETQYF TGTGCTAGCAGCTATAATGGACAGGGGAAAGAGACCCAGTACTTC
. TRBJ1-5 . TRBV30 CAWSSGIQPQHF TGTGCCTGGAGCTCGGGAATTCAGCCCCAGCATTTT